Below, 30 T cell receptor delta chains from the same sample are listed, as sequenced in a study of gamma-delta T cells after stem cell transplantation. TCRdb redid the clone calls on the RT-PCR reads with CATT. Of 800 or so delta-chain clones in the sample, about a tenth are singletons; the top ten hold 50% to 60%. Sequenced: gamma-delta T cells. These TCRs come from a human donor. It is not recorded whose cells these are; they may come from a transplant donor.

The rearrangement uses TRDV2 and TRDJ1; D may be TRDD3 (6 bases). Trimming stripped 0 bases from V and 0 bases from J, with 19 bases between. Per germline, CDR1 GEAIGNYY and CDR2 EKD. This CDR3 is built from 18 residues. CDR3 DNA sequence: TGTGCCTGTGACACCGTGGATACACCGAATAAAAACACCGATAAACTCATCTTT. Its protein product is CACDTVDTPNKNTDKLIF.

A word on this clone: Other nucleotide sequences from this sample produce the same CDR3. The V call is TRDV2, the J call TRDJ4, with a tentative D call TRDD3 (6 bases). CDR3 size: 21 residues. Germline values: CDR1 GEAIGNYY, CDR2 EKD. V was clipped by 0 bases and J by 2 bases, with 33 bases between them. This chain's CDR3 is CACDTAVSAGDPDTVYRPLIF. Here the CDR3 DNA reads TGTGCCTGTGACACCGCGGTTAGCGCTGGGGACCCAGATACGGTTTATAGACCCCTGATCTTT.

By proportion, this clone is hyperexpanded. The same CDR3 also results from other DNA sequences found in this sample. The chain couples TRDV3 to TRDJ1; maybe TRDD3 (6 bases). The CDR3 covers 18 residues. The germline CDR1 and CDR2 sequences are TVYSNPD and GDNSRS (reference sequence). Trimming stripped 2 bases from V and 0 bases from J, with 25 bases between. The CDR3 DNA reads as TGTGCCTTTCCCGCCCCGGTCAATGCCTGGGGTGACACCGATAAACTCATCTTT. This encodes CAFPAPVNAWGDTDKLIF. Using reference TRDV3 and TRDJ1 for the parts outside the CDR3, the full variable domain is CDKVTQSSPDQTVASGSEVVLLCTYDTVYSNPDLFWYRIRPDYSFQFVFYGDNSRSEGADFTQGRFSVKHILTQKAFHLVISPVRTEDSATYYCAFPAPVNAWGDTDKLIFGKGTRVTVEP.

This clone has just a few counts. A far larger clone is off by one base, so a read error is likely. Other DNA variants within this sample encode the same CDR3. The chain combines TRDV2 with TRDJ1, with 13 bases matching TRDD3. Germline-derived CDR1 and CDR2 are GEAIGNYY and EKD. The CDR3 covers 18 residues. J lost 3 bases, V lost 2 bases, and 11 bases had no gene match. CDR3 amino acids: CACDSLQTGGYAPDKLIF. CDR3 in DNA: TGTGCCTGTGACAGCCTTCAAACTGGGGGATACGCTCCCGATAAACTCATCTTT.

This clone turned up a few times. TCRdb's protein sequence differs at residue 10 from the translated DNA; the protein presented here follows the DNA. The chain employs TRAV29/DV5 and TRDJ1; D is perhaps TRDD3 (6 bases). Germline assignment: CDR1 NSMFDY and CDR2 ISSIKDK. With 0 bases removed from V and 1 base from J, the gap between germline ends came to 25 bases. The CDR3 is 19 amino acids. The CDR3 is CAASGERGTRGSGTDKLIF. The CDR3 coding sequence is TGTGCAGCAAGCGGGGAGCGGGGTACTAGGGGATCCGGCACCGATAAACTCATCTTT.

With regard to this clone: Given a far larger clone just one base away, this is likely a sequencing read error. Other DNA sequences in this sample translate to the same CDR3. The chain employs TRDV2 and TRDJ1, with 13 bases identical to TRDD3. Per the germline V gene, CDR1 is GEAIGNYY and CDR2 is EKD. This CDR3 has 18 residues. V lost 4 bases and J lost 5; bases outside the gene matches: 15. This chain's CDR3 is CACDSLQTGGYAPDKLIF. The CDR3 DNA sequence: TGTGCCTGTGATAGCCTTCAAACTGGGGGATACGCTCCTGATAAACTCATCTTT.

Note on this clone: One end of the junction does not line up with germline, which may come from a read error. The identical CDR3 is also encoded by other nucleotide sequences in the sample. The chain joins TRDV2 to TRDJ1; the match to TRDD3 covers 13 bases. CDR3 length: 22 amino acids. Germline assignment: CDR1 GEAIGNYY and CDR2 EKD. The CDR3 spells CACDPVNSDWGIRRGFTDKLIF. DNA for the CDR3: TGTGCCTGTGATCCGGTTAACAGCGACTGGGGGATACGCCGTGGGTTCACCGATAAGCTCATCTTT.

V and J are TRDV2 and TRDJ1; TRDD3 agrees at 8 bases. V trimming: 3 bases; J trimming: 0 bases; junction bases outside the gene matches: 11. CDR3 size: 17 residues. CDR1 and CDR2 from the germline V gene are GEAIGNYY and EKD. The CDR3, as DNA: TGTGCCTGTGACCCAGTACTGGGGGCTCCGTACACCGATAAACTCATCTTT. As protein: CACDPVLGAPYTDKLIF.

This clone was seen a handful of times. The mismatch at residue 9 between this DNA's translation and the TCRdb protein of a much larger clone likely reflects a read error; the protein shown is translated from the DNA. The V call is TRDV1, the J call TRDJ1, with 8 bases fitting TRDD3. CDR1 is TSWWSYY and CDR2 is QGS in the germline V gene. CDR3 length: 19 amino acids. V lost 6 bases to trimming and J lost 6 bases; unmatched junction nucleotides: 24. The CDR3 loop reads CALGIRGFTAWGKGHKLIF. The CDR3 DNA sequence: TGTGCTCTTGGAATTAGGGGGTTCACTGCCTGGGGGAAGGGCCATAAACTCATCTTT.

Relative to its sample, this clone is medium-sized. One junction end does not reproduce the germline sequence, and a read error may be involved. The J gene is TRDJ1, the V gene TRDV1, with 10 nucleotides matching TRDD3. The CDR3 has 15 residues. CDR1 is TSWWSYY and CDR2 is QGS in the germline V gene. The CDR3 here is CARGGTGGYTDKLIF. CDR3 DNA: TGTGCTCGTGGGGGGACTGGGGGATACACCGATAAACTCATCTTT.

In the case of this clone: This DNA's translation and the protein TCRdb lists, from a much larger clone, do not match at residue 6, likely due to a read error; the protein shown is translated from the DNA. This chain joins TRDV2 and TRDJ1; 9 bases are a match to TRDD3. The V segment lost 0 bases and the J segment 0 bases; nucleotides outside the gene matches: 7. The CDR3 is made up of 17 amino acids. Germline V gene lookup returns CDR1 GEAIGNYY and CDR2 EKD. The chain's CDR3 is CACDTTEGDTYTDKLIF. For the CDR3, the DNA is TGTGCCTGTGACACCACCGAGGGGGATACCTACACCGATAAACTCATCTTT.

This clone is termed large. Other DNA sequences in this specimen translate into the identical CDR3. The chain recombines TRDV2 with TRDJ1; 10 bases line up with TRDD3. CDR1 is GEAIGNYY and CDR2 is EKD in the germline V gene. The trim removed 0 bases at V and 0 bases at J, leaving 9 bases unmatched. The CDR3 extends over 18 amino acids. CDR3 sequence (DNA): TGTGCCTGTGACACCGTATCCGGGGGATACGCTGACACCGATAAACTCATCTTT. Protein sequence: CACDTVSGGYADTDKLIF.

This clone has just a few counts. The protein held in TCRdb is that of a much larger clone and does not match this DNA's translation at residue 13, likely because of a read error; the protein shown is translated from the DNA. The chain recombines TRDV2 with TRDJ1; 10 positions agree with TRDD3. The germline CDR1 and CDR2 sequences are GEAIGNYY and EKD. This CDR3 has 17 residues. CDR3 nucleotides: TGTGCCTGTGACACTGTCGGGGGATACGCGGACACCAATAAACTCATCTTT. This translates into CACDTVGGYADTNKLIF.

This clone appeared a few times. A much larger clone differs from this one at a single base, so this may be a read error. The genes are TRDV1 and TRDJ1, with 12 bases aligning to TRDD3. The CDR3 sequence is 26 residues long. Germline V lookup: CDR1 TSWWSYY, CDR2 QGS. The V segment lost 0 bases and the J segment 0 bases; nucleotides outside the gene matches: 29. The CDR3 is CALGELTSYPVYWGIQVGYYTDKLIF. DNA for the CDR3: TGTGCTCTTGGGGAACTGACTTCCTACCCTGTGTACTGGGGGATACAAGTCGGATATTACACCGATAAACTCATCTTT.

In this sample, this clone is medium-sized (0.01 to 0.1%). The likely explanation is a read error, given a far larger clone one base away. V and J are TRDV2 and TRDJ1, with a tentative D call TRDD3 (5 bases). Between the trimmed V and J ends, which lost 0 bases and 0 bases, there was a span of 16 bases. CDR3 length: 17 amino acids. Germline CDR1 reads GEAIGNYY; CDR2 reads EKD. The CDR3 loop is CACDTAEGGTYTDKLIF. In DNA, the CDR3 is TGTGCCTGTGACACCGCCGAGGGGGGTACCTACACCGATAAACTCATCTTT.

This clone was picked up a small number of times. A far larger clone is only one base removed, so a read error is likely. Other DNA variants within this sample encode the same CDR3. The rearrangement joins TRDV1 to TRDJ2; 8 nucleotides agree with TRDD3. J gave up 7 bases and V 9 bases, and 10 bases lay outside the gene matches. The CDR3 is 14 amino acids. The germline V gene has CDR1 TSWWSYY and CDR2 QGS. The CDR3 loop reads CALGRGIGVAQLFF. In nucleotides, the CDR3 is TGTGCTCTCGGCCGGGGGATAGGAGTAGCACAACTCTTCTTT.

This clone was found once. A far larger clone is a single base away, which makes a read error likely. This sequence joins TRDV1 and TRDJ1; TRDD3 matches at 12 bases. This CDR3 contains 26 residues. V lost 0 bases to trimming and J lost 0 bases; unmatched junction nucleotides: 29. The germline V gene has CDR1 TSWWSYY and CDR2 QGS. The CDR3 nucleotides read TGTGCTCTTGGGGAACTGTCTTCCTACCCTATGTACTGGGGGATACAAGTCGGATATTACACCGATAAACTCATCTTT. It codes for CALGELSSYPMYWGIQVGYYTDKLIF.

This clone was seen more than once but under ten times. TCRdb's listed protein matches a much larger clone and diverges from this DNA's translation at residue 12, likely through a read error; the protein shown comes from the DNA. V is TRDV3 and J is TRDJ1; 10 bases agree with TRDD3. CDR3 length: 16 residues. V gave up 2 bases and J gave up 7 bases; unmatched junction bases: 16. Germline V lookup: CDR1 TVYSNPD, CDR2 GDNSRS (reference sequence). This CDR3 is CAFPYTLLGDACKLIF. Written as DNA, the CDR3 is TGTGCCTTTCCCTATACCTTACTGGGGGATGCGTGTAAACTCATCTTT.

The rearrangement joins TRDV2 to TRDJ1, with a weak D call TRDD3 (6 bases). With 4 bases removed from V and 6 bases from J, the gap between germline ends came to 17 bases. This CDR3 contains 14 residues. CDR1 is GEAIGNYY, CDR2 EKD, per germline. The CDR3 region is CACEGIERDNKLIF. CDR3 bases: TGTGCCTGTGAGGGTATTGAACGGGATAATAAACTCATCTTT.

Details on this clone: A much larger clone sits a single nucleotide away, making a read error possible. This sample includes further DNA sequences coding for the same CDR3. The gene calls are TRDV2 and TRDJ1; 9 bases match TRDD3. The trim removed 0 bases at V and 0 bases at J, leaving 25 bases unmatched. The CDR3 sequence is 23 residues long. CDR1 is GEAIGNYY, CDR2 EKD, per germline. As DNA, the CDR3 is TGTGCCTGTGACACCGTTAGGATTCCTTCGACTGGGGGACAACTAGAAAACACCGATAAACTCATCTTT. Translating it yields CACDTVRIPSTGGQLENTDKLIF.

As regards this clone: The TCRdb protein comes from a much larger clone and disagrees with this DNA's translation at residue 7, likely due to a read error; the protein given here is derived from the DNA. The V gene is TRDV2, the J gene TRDJ1; 9 nucleotides match TRDD3. The germline V gene has CDR1 GEAIGNYY and CDR2 EKD. The CDR3 has 17 residues. The J segment lost 0 bases and the V segment lost 0 bases, leaving 7 bases of the junction unmatched. The CDR3 nucleotides are TGTGCCTGTGACACCGCCGGGGGGGATACCTACACCGATAAACTCATCTTT. Protein product: CACDTAGGDTYTDKLIF.

A note on this clone: For this DNA, TCRdb reports the protein of a much larger clone, which diverges at residue 12, most likely from a read error; the protein presented here is translated directly from the DNA. The chain uses TRDV2 and TRDJ1; 9 bases match TRDD3. The junction had 10 bases not matched to a gene; V was cut back by 0 bases and J by 3 bases. The CDR3 totals 17 residues. Germline-derived CDR1 and CDR2 are GEAIGNYY and EKD. CDR3 nucleotide sequence: TGTGCCTGTGACACCGCCGAGGGGGATACCTACGCCGATAAACTCATCTTT. Encoded protein: CACDTAEGDTYADKLIF.

This clone has only a few counts. TCRdb assigns this DNA the protein of a much larger clone, which departs from its translation at residue 9; this likely reflects a read error, and the protein shown comes from translating the DNA. The rearrangement joins TRDV2 to TRDJ1; D is possibly TRDD3 (5 bases). The CDR3 runs to 18 residues. CDR1 is GEAIGNYY, CDR2 EKD, per germline. Trimming stripped 4 bases from V and 1 base from J, with 24 bases between. CDR3 sequence (DNA): TGTGCCTGTGAGCCTATGACCAATCCAGGGATCAGCACCGATAAACTCATCTTT. Amino acids: CACEPMTNPGISTDKLIF.

Comment on this clone: This likely reflects a read error, since a far larger clone is one base away. The rearrangement uses TRDV1 and TRDJ1, with TRDD3 matching 12 bases. CDR3 size: 26 residues. CDR1 and CDR2 from the germline V gene are TSWWSYY and QGS. Unmatched junction bases numbered 32, after V lost 0 bases and J lost 3 bases. Here the CDR3 DNA reads TGTGCTCTTGGGGAACTGACTTCCTACCCTATGTACTGGGGGATACAAGTCGGATATTACGCCGATAAACTCATCTTT. Translated: CALGELTSYPMYWGIQVGYYADKLIF.

Remarks on this clone: The protein given by TCRdb reflects a much larger clone and differs at residue 8 from this DNA's translation, likely from a read error; the protein shown is the DNA's translation. This chain links TRDV2 with TRDJ1; 11 positions agree with TRDD3. The J segment lost 1 base and the V segment lost 1 base, leaving 10 bases of the junction unmatched. From germline, CDR1 is GEAIGNYY and CDR2 EKD. CDR3 length: 18 residues. CDR3 in DNA: TGTGCCTGTGACACGCTCCTGATGGGGGATACGTCCACCGATAAACTCATCTTT. This gives the protein CACDTLLMGDTSTDKLIF.

This clone was counted between two and nine times. The limits of the CDR3 on the DNA are not certain, so only TCRdb's listed CDR3 is given. V gene TRAV29/DV5 combines with J gene TRDJ1; the D call in the table, TRDD3, was not verified against the DNA. Per germline, CDR1 NSMFDY and CDR2 ISSIKDK. The CDR3 has 24 amino acids, counting both end residues. CDR3 in amino acids: CSVLLCSKRAGWGYLPRYIDKLIF.

About this clone: The TCRdb protein comes from a much larger clone and disagrees with this DNA's translation at residue 3, likely due to a read error; the protein given here is derived from the DNA. This chain links TRDV1 with TRDJ2; 8 bases agree with TRDD3. With 10 bases clipped from V and 7 bases from J, the junction kept 11 bases outside the gene matches. Germline lookup yields CDR1 TSWWSYY and CDR2 QGS. The CDR3 is 14 amino acids. CDR3 sequence: CAPGRGIGVAQLFF. In DNA, the CDR3 is TGTGCTCCTGGCCGGGGGATAGGAGTAGCACAACTCTTCTTT.

This clone appeared a few times. This DNA translates differently at residues 11 and 16 from the TCRdb protein, which is that of a much larger clone; a read error is likely, and the protein shown is the DNA's own translation. V gene TRDV2 combines with J gene TRDJ1; 9 nucleotides match TRDD3. Germline CDR1 reads GEAIGNYY; CDR2 reads EKD. The CDR3 is 17 residues long. This CDR3 is CACDTAEGDTCTDKLTF. In DNA, the CDR3 is TGTGCCTGTGACACCGCCGAGGGGGATACCTGCACCGATAAACTCACCTTT.

This clone is medium-sized. The gene calls are TRDV2 and TRDJ1, with 13 bases matching TRDD3. The trim removed 2 bases at V and 4 bases at J, leaving 21 bases unmatched. The CDR3 consists of 21 residues. Per germline, CDR1 GEAIGNYY and CDR2 EKD. The CDR3 spells CACDIVAQTGGYVFSSDKLIF. For the CDR3, the DNA is TGTGCCTGTGACATTGTTGCCCAAACTGGGGGATACGTCTTCTCCAGCGATAAACTCATCTTT.

Regarding this clone: The protein recorded in TCRdb matches a much larger clone and deviates from this DNA's translation at residue 15, suggesting a read error; the protein here is obtained by translating the DNA. This chain connects TRDV2 to TRDJ1, with 13 bases fitting TRDD3. Germline V gene lookup returns CDR1 GEAIGNYY and CDR2 EKD. The CDR3 is 19 amino acids. In DNA, the CDR3 is TGTGCCTGTGACACCCTACTGGGGGATACGCCCATAGACACCGGTAAACTCATCTTT. Translation: CACDTLLGDTPIDTGKLIF.